Following are 20 T cell receptor beta chains from one sample sequenced in a study of technical replicates of blood from a handful of donors. Sequencing used immunoSEQ multiplex PCR; TCRdb keeps in-frame clones, though not all of them. The sample has about 70,000 clones, approximately 83% seen once. The sequenced sample was PBMCs. These receptor sequences come from a human donor in good health. Some clones in this sample may be carry-over from other donors' samples.

The chain is built from TRBV27 and TRBJ1-2; 8 bases are a match to TRBD1. V lost 5 bases, J lost 0 bases, and 8 bases stayed unmatched. The CDR3 sequence is 16 residues long. CDR1 and CDR2 from the germline V gene are MNHEY and SMNVEV (reference sequence). The CDR3 DNA reads TGTGCCAGCAGTCCAACCGGACAGGGAGCTAACTATGGCTACACCTTC. Translating gives CASSPTGQGANYGYTF.

This chain joins TRBV2 and TRBJ1-1; no firm D call. CDR1 and CDR2 (germline): SNHLY, FYNNEI. This CDR3 has 11 residues. Trimming removed 4 bases from V and 4 bases from J, with 4 bases in between. The CDR3 region has the DNA TGTGCCAGCAGTGTCCGCACTGAAGCTTTCTTT. Its translation: CASSVRTEAFF.

This clone was detected only once. V and J are TRBV4-1 and TRBJ1-4; perhaps TRBD1 as D (5 bases). Trimming removed 4 bases at V and 7 bases at J, with 16 bases between. Looked up from germline, CDR1 is MGHRA and CDR2 is YSYEKL. CDR3 length equals 15 residues. CDR3 in DNA: TGCGCCAGCAGCCCAGCTCTGGGGGGGTTTGAAAAACTGTTTTTT. Protein: CASSPALGGFEKLFF.

This chain links TRBV18 with TRBJ1-1; tentatively, D is TRBD1 (5 bases). With 8 bases removed from V and 5 bases from J, the gap between germline ends came to 15 bases. Germline CDR1 is KGHSH and CDR2 is LQKENI. The CDR3 covers 13 residues. The CDR3 reads CASQAGEGTEAFF. The CDR3 DNA reads TGTGCCAGCCAGGCGGGGGAAGGAACTGAAGCTTTCTTT. The variable domain in full, with the rest retrieved from reference TRBV18 and TRBJ1-1, is NAGVMQNPRHLVRRRGQEARLRCSPMKGHSHVYWYRQLPEEGLKFMVYLQKENIIDESGMPKERFSAEFPKEGPSILRIQQVVRGDSAAYFCASQAGEGTEAFFGQGTRLTVV.

J is TRBJ2-7 and V is TRBV7-2; 11 bases match TRBD2. V lost 5 bases, J lost 4 bases, and 7 bases stayed unmatched. The germline V gene encodes CDR1 SGHTA and CDR2 FQGNSA. The length of the CDR3 is 15 residues. CDR3 nucleotides: TGTGCCAGCAGCCAGGGGACTAGCGGTTTGTACGAGCAGTACTTC. Its protein is CASSQGTSGLYEQYF.

This chain uses TRBV7-9 with TRBJ2-7, with D possibly matching TRBD2 (5 bases). Trimming removed 5 bases at V and 0 bases at J, with 11 bases between. CDR3 length: 14 amino acids. Germline CDR1 SEHNR, CDR2 FQNEAQ (reference sequence). The CDR3 DNA reads TGTGCCAGCAGCCCCAGCGGAAACTCCTACGAGCAGTACTTC. Encoded protein: CASSPSGNSYEQYF.

The V gene is TRBV4-3, the J gene TRBJ2-7, with 7 positions matching TRBD1. CDR1 and CDR2 from the germline V gene are LGHNA and YSLEER. The CDR3 totals 15 residues. The ends lost 0 bases at V and 4 bases at J; junction bases unmatched: 6. In DNA, the CDR3 is TGCGCCAGCAGCCAAGATCGGGGCAGGGGGTACGAGCAGTACTTC. Translation: CASSQDRGRGYEQYF.

The chain couples TRBV7-3 to TRBJ2-5, with 7 bases that match TRBD2. The V and J ends lost 3 bases and 3 bases, in that order; junction bases with no gene match: 10. Germline V gives CDR1 SGHTA, CDR2 FQGTGA. This CDR3 is 16 amino acids long. The CDR3 loop reads CASSLGGGAPKETQYF. The CDR3 bases are TGTGCCAGCAGCTTGGGGGGGGGTGCACCAAAAGAGACCCAGTACTTC.

The chain recombines TRBV6-1 with TRBJ1-1, with D perhaps TRBD1 (5 bases). Germline V gene lookup returns CDR1 MNHNS and CDR2 SASEGT. V was cut by 2 bases and J by 1 base, with 17 bases left in between. The CDR3 covers 17 residues. CDR3 region: CASSERDFGGQNTEAFF. DNA of the CDR3: TGTGCCAGCAGTGAACGCGATTTCGGGGGTCAGAACACTGAAGCTTTCTTT.

The chain has TRBV6-5 and TRBJ2-7; D remains ambiguous. Trimming took 0 bases from V and 2 from J, leaving 11 bases between them. This CDR3 spans 15 amino acids. Per the germline V gene, CDR1 is MNHEY and CDR2 is SVGAGI. CDR3 sequence (DNA): TGTGCCAGCAGTTACTCGATGTACGGTACCTACGAGCAGTACTTC. This encodes CASSYSMYGTYEQYF.

The V and J genes are TRBV7-9 and TRBJ1-1; D is unclear. V lost 5 bases and J 3 bases, leaving 10 bases between the germline ends. Germline loops: CDR1 SEHNR, CDR2 FQNEAQ (reference sequence). The CDR3 is 13 residues long. The CDR3 loop reads CASSPPADTEAFF. DNA for the CDR3: TGTGCCAGCAGCCCCCCGGCGGACACTGAAGCTTTCTTT.

This chain uses TRBV7-8 with TRBJ1-5; D is unclear. Trimming stripped 5 bases from V and 3 bases from J, with 14 bases between. The CDR3 length is 15 residues. Looked up from germline, CDR1 is SGHVS and CDR2 is FQNEAQ. Here the CDR3 reads CASSPQQANNQPQHF. For the CDR3, the DNA is TGTGCCAGCAGCCCACAGCAGGCGAACAATCAGCCCCAGCATTTT.

The gene calls are TRBV4-3 and TRBJ2-3; the match to TRBD2 covers 7 bases. Unmatched junction bases numbered 5, after V lost 1 base and J lost 4 bases. The CDR3 runs 15 residues. Germline values: CDR1 LGHNA, CDR2 YSLEER. Here the CDR3 DNA reads TGCGCCAGCAGCCAAGCCCCGGGAGGCGCAGATACGCAGTATTTT. It codes for CASSQAPGGADTQYF.

The chain uses TRBV9 and TRBJ2-7, with a tentative D call TRBD2 (6 bases). The CDR3 sequence is 12 residues long. The V gene's germline CDR1 is SGDLS and CDR2 YYNGEE. Trimming cost V 8 bases and J 0 bases, with 9 bases left between them. The CDR3 loop reads CARGGRSYEQYF. CDR3 DNA sequence: TGTGCCAGGGGGGGACGCTCCTACGAGCAGTACTTC.

The chain is built from TRBV7-9 and TRBJ1-6; D perhaps matches TRBD1 (6 bases). Deletions cut 3 bases from V and 6 bases from J, with 9 bases between. In germline, CDR1 is SEHNR, CDR2 FQNEAQ (reference sequence). This CDR3 spans 14 amino acids. CDR3 sequence reads: CASSFGQPNSPLHF. Written as DNA, the CDR3 is TGTGCCAGCAGCTTCGGACAGCCTAATTCACCCCTCCACTTT. The entire variable domain, with the rest obtained from reference TRBV7-9 and TRBJ1-6, is as follows: DTGVSQNPRHKITKRGQNVTFRCDPISEHNRLYWYRQTLGQGPEFLTYFQNEAQLEKSRLLSDRFSAERPKGSFSTLEIQRTEQGDSAMYLCASSFGQPNSPLHFGNGTRLTVT.

The rearrangement links TRBV2 to TRBJ1-6, with TRBD1 identical over 7 bases. V shed 7 bases and J 7 bases; nucleotides not matched to a gene: 7. This CDR3 region has 14 residues. Germline values: CDR1 SNHLY, CDR2 FYNNEI. In DNA, the CDR3 is TGTGCCAGCAAGACAGGGCCAGCCAATTCACCCCTCCACTTT. It translates to CASKTGPANSPLHF.

V gene TRBV11-2 combines with J gene TRBJ2-7, with TRBD1 matching 7 bases. Germline V lookup: CDR1 SGHAT, CDR2 FQNNGV. V gave up 5 bases and J gave up 6 bases; unmatched junction bases: 19. CDR3 length: 17 amino acids. The CDR3 nucleotides read TGTGCCAGCAGCCCAGGCGGGTTGGGACAGACCCGGCGCGAGCAGTACTTC. Amino acids: CASSPGGLGQTRREQYF.

CDR3 coding DNA: TGTGCCATCAGTGCGGGGACAGGGGCCTTCGAGACCCAGTACTTC. Translation: CAISAGTGAFETQYF. The rearrangement links TRBV10-3 to TRBJ2-5; 10 bases agree with TRBD1. The V segment lost 4 bases and the J segment 5 bases; nucleotides outside the gene matches: 7. Germline-derived CDR1 and CDR2 are ENHRY and SYGVKD. The CDR3 has 15 amino acids.

V usage is TRBV6-5 and J usage is TRBJ2-1, with TRBD2 matching 9 bases. The CDR3 totals 15 residues. V was pared by 4 bases and J by 6 bases, with 7 bases of the junction left unmatched. Germline V gives CDR1 MNHEY, CDR2 SVGAGI. The CDR3 bases are TGTGCCAGCAGTTCCCGCGGGGGGGTAATCAATGAGCAGTTCTTC. This sequence encodes CASSSRGGVINEQFF.

This chain connects TRBV5-6 to TRBJ2-1; 9 bases align to TRBD2. This CDR3 is built from 15 residues. V was clipped by 4 bases and J by 4 bases; unmatched bases: 6. CDR1 and CDR2 from the germline V gene are SGHDT and YYEEEE. This chain's CDR3 is CASSPGLASYNEQFF. CDR3 bases: TGTGCCAGCAGCCCCGGACTAGCGAGTTACAATGAGCAGTTCTTC.